Shown below are 5 T cell receptor beta chains from a single sample sequenced in a study of blood T cell repertoires in COVID-19 (dated by TCRdb to about 2020). Preparation of the library involved the immunoSEQ multiplex PCR assay. TCRdb limited this immuneACCESS table to in-frame rearrangements with V and J called. A share of clones is missing; checked studies link under half to unresolved V genes, and the rest is unexplained. Counted in this sample were roughly 150,000 clones; around 80% of them appeared once. More than 3% of the sample goes to the ten largest clones. Sequencing input: PBMCs or T cells enriched from blood (not recorded which). The source of these receptors is a woman aged 60-75 years who had recovered from COVID-19.

This chain links TRBV30 with TRBJ1-1; no clear D gene. The CDR3 has 12 residues. The V gene's germline CDR1 is GTSNPN and CDR2 SVGIG (reference sequence). V dropped 2 bases and J dropped 3 bases, with 7 bases sitting between them. The CDR3 protein is CAWSKRDTEAFF. The DNA for the CDR3 is TGTGCCTGGAGTAAGAGGGACACTGAAGCTTTCTTT. Full variable domain (missing parts from reference TRBV30 and TRBJ1-1): SQTIHQWPATLVQPVGSPLSLECTVEGTSNPNLYWYRQAAGRGLQLLFYSVGIGQISSEVPQNLSASRPQDRQFILSSKKLLLSDSGFYLCAWSKRDTEAFFGQGTRLTVV.

The V and J genes are TRBV18 and TRBJ1-4; TRBD1 agrees at 7 bases. The CDR3 spans 18 residues. After removal of 6 bases from V and 0 bases from J, the junction contained 13 bases not matched to a gene. From germline, CDR1 is KGHSH and CDR2 LQKENI. The CDR3 loop reads CASSSQLGQTATNEKLFF. The DNA for the CDR3 is TGTGCCAGCTCTTCTCAGTTGGGACAGACAGCAACTAATGAAAAACTGTTTTTT.

This rearrangement joins TRBV13 to TRBJ1-2; D not certain. CDR3 length equals 15 residues. V was shortened by 2 bases and J by 4 bases, with 14 bases between the two germline ends. CDR1 and CDR2 (germline): PRHDT, FYEKMQ (reference sequence). As DNA, the CDR3 is TGTGCCAGCAGCTTAAACTCCGGTGGCGGCTATGGCTACACCTTC. It encodes CASSLNSGGGYGYTF.

At least ten counts were recorded for this clone. The V call is TRBV5-8, the J call TRBJ1-1; D is possibly TRBD1 (5 bases). The ends were cut back, 9 bases at V and 8 bases at J, with 20 bases in the middle. The CDR3 is made up of 13 amino acids. In germline, CDR1 is SGHTS, CDR2 YDEGEE. In nucleotides, the CDR3 is TGTGCCACCGTGTTTTTCTTGGGGCCCGAAGCTTTCTTT. Its protein product is CATVFFLGPEAFF.

The rearrangement links TRBV7-9 to TRBJ1-1; no reliable D call. The CDR3 totals 13 residues. Germline CDR1 and CDR2: SEHNR and FQNEAQ (reference sequence). The V end lost 2 bases, the J end lost 5 bases, and 9 bases lay between the germline ends. This CDR3 is CASSLSGLTEAFF. The CDR3, as DNA: TGTGCCAGCAGCTTAAGCGGGTTGACTGAAGCTTTCTTT.